This entry lists 7 T cell receptor beta chains sequenced from one sample in a study of OX40 agonist ivuxolimab in advanced cancers. Repertoires were generated with immunoSEQ multiplex PCR, while TCRdb's copy carries only in-frame clones and drops some. In the table there are tens of thousands of clones, over 70% of which are singletons. The starting material was CD4+ or CD8+ T cells sorted from blood, obtained in a trial of the OX40 agonist ivuxolimab. The receptors were sampled from an adult with an advanced solid tumor such as melanoma, head and neck, liver or kidney cancer.

The chain joins TRBV7-2 to TRBJ1-2, with TRBD1 as a possible D gene (6 bases). Trimming pared 5 bases from V and 2 bases from J, leaving 15 bases between. Per the germline V gene, CDR1 is SGHTA and CDR2 is FQGNSA. The CDR3 has 15 amino acids. The CDR3 DNA reads TGTGCCAGCAGCCCATTTAAGACAGGAAACTATGGCTACACCTTC. It specifies CASSPFKTGNYGYTF.

The chain has TRBV6-5 and TRBJ1-1; D ambiguous. V lost 3 bases and J lost 3, with 11 bases in between. This CDR3 region has 14 residues. Looked up from germline, CDR1 is MNHEY and CDR2 is SVGAGI. The CDR3 DNA sequence: TGTGCCAGCAGTTATGAGAGCCCGGACACTGAAGCTTTCTTT. Translation: CASSYESPDTEAFF.

The CDR3 sequence: CASSLNGQLRSGTEAFF. In DNA form, the CDR3 reads TGTGCCAGCAGCTTAAACGGCCAGCTACGGAGTGGCACTGAAGCTTTCTTT. This rearrangement joins TRBV7-2 to TRBJ1-1; D is ambiguous. The CDR3 runs to 17 residues. Germline V lookup: CDR1 SGHTA, CDR2 FQGNSA. V was clipped by 2 bases and J by 4 bases, with 20 bases between them.

V usage is TRBV19 and J usage is TRBJ2-7; 9 positions match TRBD1. The V and J ends lost 3 bases and 4 bases, in that order; junction bases with no gene match: 7. The germline V gene has CDR1 LNHDA and CDR2 SQIVND (reference sequence). The CDR3 is 15 amino acids. The CDR3: CASSIGPGQGYEQYF. CDR3 in DNA: TGTGCCAGTAGTATTGGTCCGGGACAGGGTTACGAGCAGTACTTC. Together with reference TRBV19 and TRBJ2-7, the CDR3 gives the full variable domain: DGGITQSPKYLFRKEGQNVTLSCEQNLNHDAMYWYRQDPGQGLRLIYYSQIVNDFQKGDIAEGYSVSREKKESFPLTVTSAQKNPTAFYLCASSIGPGQGYEQYFGPGTRLTVT.

This clone has just a few counts. The gene calls are TRBV18 and TRBJ1-1; 9 bases agree with TRBD1. Germline trimming cut 4 bases from V and 4 bases from J; bases unmatched to any gene: 4. The CDR3 extends over 14 amino acids. CDR1 and CDR2 from the germline V gene are KGHSH and LQKENI. The CDR3 bases are TGTGCCAGCTCACTCGACAGGGGGGGCACTGAAGCTTTCTTT. Its translation: CASSLDRGGTEAFF.

The chain joins TRBV2 to TRBJ2-1; 8 nucleotides match TRBD2. The CDR3 length is 15 residues. V gave up 4 bases and J gave up 9 bases; unmatched junction bases: 11. CDR1 and CDR2 (germline): SNHLY, FYNNEI. CDR3 nucleotide sequence: TGTGCCAGCAGTGTTGGACTAGCCCAGTCGAGTGAGCAGTTCTTC. It is translated as CASSVGLAQSSEQFF.

The V gene is TRBV6-1, the J gene TRBJ2-2; D may be TRBD2 (6 bases). CDR1 is MNHNS and CDR2 is SASEGT in the germline V gene. Trimming left V 8 bases short and J 5 bases short, with 18 bases between. The CDR3 extends over 15 amino acids. The CDR3 protein is CASQVVGGGTGELFF. The CDR3 DNA sequence: TGTGCCAGCCAGGTCGTCGGAGGAGGGACCGGGGAGCTGTTTTTT.